Below, 15 T cell receptor beta chains from the same sample are listed, as sequenced in a study of technical replicates of blood from a few donors. TCRdb's copy holds only in-frame clones and misses some; the assay was immunoSEQ multiplex PCR. The profile shows about 57,000 clones, just over 90% of them singletons. The sequenced sample consisted of PBMCs. Source of these receptors: a human donor in good health. Some clones in this sample may be carry-over from other donors' samples.

The rearrangement joins TRBV7-3 to TRBJ1-1; D is unresolved. The germline CDR1 and CDR2 sequences are SGHTA and FQGTGA. Trimming cost V 5 bases and J 4 bases, with 11 bases left between them. The CDR3 runs 13 residues. Here the CDR3 DNA reads TGTGCCAGCAGCCAAAGTTGGAGCACTGAAGCTTTCTTT. Encoded protein: CASSQSWSTEAFF. The whole variable domain, remainder taken from reference TRBV7-3 and TRBJ1-1, is GAGVSQTPSNKVTEKGKYVELRCDPISGHTALYWYRQSLGQGPEFLIYFQGTGAADDSGLPNDRFFAVRPEGSVSTLKIQRTERGDSAVYLCASSQSWSTEAFFGQGTRLTVV.

The J gene is TRBJ2-3, the V gene TRBV6-5; a weak D match, TRBD1 (5 bases). CDR1 MNHEY and CDR2 SVGAGI come from the germline V gene. V was trimmed by 10 bases and J by 2 bases, leaving 16 bases between them. This CDR3 is 14 amino acids long. For the CDR3, the DNA is TGTGCCACCGCGCGTGGGGCTCACACAGATACGCAGTATTTT. This gives the protein CATARGAHTDTQYF.

The J gene is TRBJ1-2, the V gene TRBV6-5, with TRBD1 as a possible D gene (5 bases). Germline V gene lookup returns CDR1 MNHEY and CDR2 SVGAGI. The CDR3 covers 14 residues. V dropped 2 bases and J dropped 8 bases, with 15 bases sitting between them. The CDR3 bases are TGTGCCAGCAGTTACGGGGCAGGGCGTCTCGGCTACACCTTC. Amino acid sequence: CASSYGAGRLGYTF.

The genes are TRBV25-1 and TRBJ2-2; D is perhaps TRBD1 (5 bases). The CDR3 has 15 residues. V shed 5 bases and J shed 1 base, with 11 bases lying between them. Per the germline V gene, CDR1 is MGHDK and CDR2 is SYGVNS. The CDR3 here is CASSWERGNTGELFF. The CDR3 nucleotides read TGTGCCAGCAGTTGGGAAAGGGGGAACACCGGGGAGCTGTTTTTT.

The chain recombines TRBV6-5 with TRBJ1-1; D gene ambiguous. This CDR3 has 14 amino acids. The germline V and J ends were trimmed by 2 bases and 5 bases, with 12 bases remaining between them. Germline V gene data show CDR1 as MNHEY and CDR2 as SVGAGI. CDR3: CASSYERGKTEAFF. Written as DNA, the CDR3 is TGTGCCAGCAGTTACGAGAGAGGGAAGACTGAAGCTTTCTTT.

The chain couples TRBV7-9 to TRBJ1-2; the match to TRBD1 covers 7 bases. CDR3 length: 15 residues. Germline V gives CDR1 SEHNR, CDR2 FQNEAQ (reference sequence). Germline trimming cut 11 bases from V and 6 bases from J; bases unmatched to any gene: 18. The CDR3 sequence: CAGQVSGQRINGYTF. The DNA for the CDR3 is TGTGCCGGACAGGTTTCGGGACAGCGAATTAATGGCTACACCTTC. Full variable domain (remainder filled in from reference TRBV7-9 and TRBJ1-2): DTGVSQNPRHKITKRGQNVTFRCDPISEHNRLYWYRQTLGQGPEFLTYFQNEAQLEKSRLLSDRFSAERPKGSFSTLEIQRTEQGDSAMYLCAGQVSGQRINGYTFGSGTRLTVV.

The chain couples TRBV7-3 to TRBJ2-1; 8 nucleotides line up with TRBD2. The CDR3 sequence is 15 residues long. V was clipped by 2 bases and J by 3 bases; unmatched bases: 3. CDR1 is SGHTA and CDR2 is FQGTGA in the germline V gene. The CDR3 DNA reads as TGTGCCAGCAGCTTACTGGGACTAGGCTACAATGAGCAGTTCTTC. This translates into CASSLLGLGYNEQFF.

The CDR3 bases are TGTGCCAGCAGCTTAGTGGGGACAGTGGATTCACCCCTCCACTTT. This encodes CASSLVGTVDSPLHF. This chain links TRBV7-2 with TRBJ1-6; 7 bases agree with TRBD1. This CDR3 has 15 amino acids. The germline CDR1 and CDR2 sequences are SGHTA and FQGNSA. With V trimmed by 1 base and J by 8 bases, 5 bases remained unmatched. Full variable domain (remainder filled in from reference TRBV7-2 and TRBJ1-6): GAGVSQSPSNKVTEKGKDVELRCDPISGHTALYWYRQSLGQGLEFLIYFQGNSAPDKSGLPSDRFSAERTGGSVSTLTIQRTQQEDSAVYLCASSLVGTVDSPLHFGNGTRLTVT.

The chain carries TRBV15 and TRBJ1-1; D is perhaps TRBD1 (5 bases). The CDR3 length is 17 residues. Germline V gives CDR1 LNHNV, CDR2 YYDKDF (reference sequence). V gave up 7 bases and J gave up 4 bases, with 25 bases separating them. The CDR3 region has the DNA TGTGCCACCACCCTCTGGCAGGGAAGAGATAGCGGCACTGAAGCTTTCTTT. As protein: CATTLWQGRDSGTEAFF.

The gene calls are TRBV7-6 and TRBJ2-5; D call uncertain. V dropped 4 bases and J dropped 5 bases, with 11 bases sitting between them. The germline gives CDR1 SGHVS, CDR2 FNYEAQ. The CDR3 extends over 13 amino acids. In DNA form, the CDR3 reads TGTGCCAGCAGCTCGGTTGATTGGGAGACCCAGTACTTC. As protein: CASSSVDWETQYF.

The gene calls are TRBV5-6 and TRBJ1-5; D may be TRBD1 (5 bases). V gave up 0 bases and J gave up 0 bases, with 7 bases separating them. Germline CDR1 SGHDT, CDR2 YYEEEE. This CDR3 comprises 15 residues. The CDR3 reads CASSLGQYSNQPQHF. Written as DNA, the CDR3 is TGTGCCAGCAGCTTGGGACAGTATAGCAATCAGCCCCAGCATTTT.

The V and J genes are TRBV25-1 and TRBJ2-1; TRBD2 agrees at 8 bases. This CDR3 spans 15 amino acids. Trimming at V came to 6 bases and at J to 8 bases, leaving 12 bases not matched to a gene. Germline V lookup: CDR1 MGHDK, CDR2 SYGVNS. CDR3 DNA: TGTGCCAGCAGCGCCGGGACTAGTGGTCTCGATGAGCAGTTCTTC. Translation gives CASSAGTSGLDEQFF.

The rearrangement uses TRBV5-6 and TRBJ2-1; TRBD1 aligns across 9 bases. The CDR3 is made up of 15 amino acids. Trimming cost V 1 base and J 8 bases; bases outside gene matches: 7. Looked up from germline, CDR1 is SGHDT and CDR2 is YYEEEE. CDR3 nucleotides: TGTGCCAGCAGCTTGTGGGACAGGGCCGGCGATGAGCAGTTCTTC. Its protein product is CASSLWDRAGDEQFF.

The gene calls are TRBV15 and TRBJ2-5, with a weak D call TRBD1 (6 bases). The CDR3 runs to 13 residues. The V end lost 2 bases, the J end lost 5 bases, and 9 bases lay between the germline ends. Germline-derived CDR1 and CDR2 are LNHNV and YYDKDF (reference sequence). The DNA for the CDR3 is TGTGCCACCAGCAGACCCGACAGGGAGACCCAGTACTTC. The encoded protein is CATSRPDRETQYF.

J is TRBJ1-5 and V is TRBV6-5, with TRBD1 matching over 8 bases. Trimming took 5 bases from V and 3 from J; bases not matched to a gene: 3. This CDR3 is 14 amino acids long. Germline CDR1 reads MNHEY; CDR2 reads SVGAGI. The CDR3 DNA sequence: TGTGCCAGCAGTGAGACAGGGGTCAATCAGCCCCAGCATTTT. Encoded protein: CASSETGVNQPQHF.